This entry lists 30 T cell receptor beta chains sequenced from one sample in a study of Graves' ophthalmopathy and Graves' hyperthyroidism. TCR beta CDR3 amplification used RNA transcripts. The workflow started with a first-round RT-PCR run with HTBI primers and then moved on to a second-round multiplex PCR. MiXCR, applied by TCRdb to the multiplex PCR reads, yields one record per CDR3 protein. In the table there are 650,000 to 800,000 distinct CDR3 sequences, about 41% of which are singletons. Material: peripheral blood. These receptors were collected from an adult man with Graves' ophthalmopathy.

This clonotype was detected ten times or more. The CDR3 region is CASTAQDRVGHEQYF. The CDR3 region has the DNA TGTGCCAGCACCGCCCAAGACAGGGTCGGCCACGAGCAGTACTTC. The rearrangement joins TRBV5-5 to TRBJ2-7; 7 bases are a match to TRBD1. This CDR3 contains 15 residues. Germline V gives CDR1 SGHKS, CDR2 YYEKEE (reference sequence). J lost 5 bases, V lost 6 bases, and 14 bases had no gene match.

The chain is built from TRBV7-8 and TRBJ2-7; D not certain. Germline V lookup: CDR1 SGHVS, CDR2 FQNEAQ. This CDR3 spans 13 amino acids. V was cut by 4 bases and J by 10 bases, with 17 bases left in between. Written as DNA, the CDR3 is TGTGCCAGCAGCTCGACCCAGGTCAAACCCCAGTACTTC. Protein: CASSSTQVKPQYF.

This clonotype was seen a handful of times. This chain joins TRBV12-3 or TRBV12-4 and TRBJ2-7, with 8 positions matching TRBD1. Trimming cost V 6 bases and J 6 bases; bases outside gene matches: 7. The CDR3 covers 13 residues. CDR3 in DNA: TGTGCCAGCAGAGCCGGGACAGGTGCCGAGCAGTACTTC. This codes for CASRAGTGAEQYF.

This clonotype showed up just a few times. The chain couples TRBV30 to TRBJ1-1; D perhaps matches TRBD1 (6 bases). Trimming removed 4 bases at V and 3 bases at J, with 12 bases between. This CDR3 region has 13 residues. CDR1 is GTSNPN and CDR2 is SVGIG in the germline V gene (reference sequence). This chain's CDR3 is CAWTRGGYTEAFF. CDR3 in DNA: TGTGCCTGGACCCGAGGGGGGTACACTGAAGCTTTCTTT.

This clonotype was counted ten times or more. The CDR3: CASSSFLSGGSPLHF. The CDR3 DNA sequence: TGTGCCAGCAGCTCCTTTTTATCAGGGGGCTCACCCCTCCACTTT. The chain carries TRBV7-9 and TRBJ1-6; 8 bases are a match to TRBD1. Germline CDR1 SEHNR, CDR2 FQNEAQ (reference sequence). The J segment lost 10 bases and the V segment lost 4 bases, leaving 9 bases of the junction unmatched. The CDR3 length is 15 residues.

This chain uses TRBV4-1 with TRBJ2-5; either TRBD1 or TRBD2 may fit D (5 bases each). Trimming removed 0 bases at V and 7 bases at J, with 15 bases between. The CDR3 loop spans 15 amino acids. Germline V CDR1 and CDR2: MGHRA, YSYEKL. The CDR3: CASSQENSAQGTQYF. The CDR3 DNA follows: TGCGCCAGCAGCCAAGAAAATAGCGCCCAGGGGACCCAGTACTTC.

A few counts support this clonotype. V usage is TRBV12-5 and J usage is TRBJ1-1; a possible D gene is TRBD1 (6 bases). V was clipped by 6 bases and J by 3 bases, with 20 bases between them. Germline V lookup: CDR1 LGHNT, CDR2 FRNRAP. The CDR3 loop spans 16 amino acids. This CDR3 is CASGEGVVLQDTEAFF. DNA of the CDR3: TGTGCTAGTGGGGAGGGGGTTGTTTTACAGGACACTGAAGCTTTCTTT.

This clonotype was detected many times. J is TRBJ2-5 and V is TRBV24-1; D uncertain. The V gene lost 4 bases and the J gene lost 5 bases, with 13 bases spanning the gap. CDR3 length equals 14 residues. The germline V gene encodes CDR1 KGHDR and CDR2 SFDVKD. CDR3 sequence reads: CATSDPYSGETQYF. As DNA, the CDR3 is TGTGCCACCAGTGACCCATACAGTGGGGAGACCCAGTACTTC.

This clonotype was counted between two and nine times. The chain carries TRBV30 and TRBJ1-6, with no clear D. The length of the CDR3 is 13 residues. V shed 0 bases and J shed 7 bases, with 7 bases lying between them. CDR1 and CDR2 (germline): GTSNPN, SVGIG (reference sequence). This chain's CDR3 is CAWSVTRNSPLHF. The CDR3 DNA sequence: TGTGCCTGGAGTGTTACGCGGAATTCACCCCTCCACTTT.

This clonotype was picked up many times. One end of the junction is discordant with germline, which a read error may explain. This chain connects TRBV10-3 to TRBJ2-7; D ambiguous. Per the germline V gene, CDR1 is ENHRY and CDR2 is SYGVKD. This CDR3 is 13 amino acids long. The CDR3 loop is CASSYDTIYEQYF. CDR3 DNA: TGTGCCAGCAGTTACGACACGATCTACGAGCAGTACTTC.

This clonotype was recorded many times. The chain recombines TRBV7-2 with TRBJ2-7, with 8 bases matching TRBD1. This CDR3 is built from 16 residues. The V segment lost 1 base and the J segment 3 bases; nucleotides outside the gene matches: 8. Germline V CDR1 and CDR2: SGHTA, FQGNSA. The CDR3 region has the DNA TGTGCCAGCAGCTTAGGGGCTGGTACAGGGGGCTACGAGCAGTACTTC. It codes for CASSLGAGTGGYEQYF.

The chain combines TRBV4-3 with TRBJ2-5; D possibly corresponds to TRBD1 (5 bases). V lost 0 bases to trimming and J lost 4 bases, with 12 bases between them. The CDR3 totals 15 residues. Germline CDR1 reads LGHNA; CDR2 reads YSLEER. Here the CDR3 reads CASSQDLRQGETQYF. The CDR3 region has the DNA TGCGCCAGCAGCCAAGATCTGAGGCAGGGAGAGACCCAGTACTTC.

This clonotype was counted ten times or more. CDR3 coding DNA: TGTGCCAGCAGCTCGACAGGCAGTGAGACCCAGTACTTC. Residues: CASSSTGSETQYF. V is TRBV7-9 and J is TRBJ2-5; possibly TRBD1 for D (6 bases). With 4 bases removed from V and 5 bases from J, the gap between germline ends came to 11 bases. In germline, CDR1 is SEHNR, CDR2 FQNEAQ (reference sequence). This CDR3 spans 13 amino acids.

This clonotype was seen at least ten times. V is TRBV7-9 and J is TRBJ2-7, with D possibly called TRBD1 or TRBD2 (5 bases each). Trimming took off 4 bases at V and 6 bases at J, with 19 bases between the two ends. The CDR3 loop spans 15 amino acids. CDR1 SEHNR and CDR2 FQNEAQ come from the germline V gene (reference sequence). The CDR3: CASSSRGLRPGEQYF. CDR3 in DNA: TGTGCCAGCAGCTCACGGGGCTTAAGGCCGGGCGAGCAGTACTTC.

This clonotype appeared a few times. The chain carries TRBV29-1 and TRBJ2-7, with TRBD2 matching 7 bases. With the DNA end fitting TRBJ2-1 better, the J assignment may be wrong. CDR1 SQVTM and CDR2 ANQGSEA come from the germline V gene. The CDR3 runs 14 residues. In nucleotides, the CDR3 is TGCAGCGTTGTAAGCGGGGAAACCTACAATGAGCAGTTCTTC. Protein product: CSVVSGETYNEQFF.

Regarding this clonotype: One junction end does not reproduce the germline sequence, and a read error may be involved. J is TRBJ2-7 and V is TRBV15; D ambiguous. This CDR3 comprises 17 residues. Germline V gene data show CDR1 as LNHNV and CDR2 as YYDKDF (reference sequence). The CDR3 here is CAASSWSGVRSIYEQYF. CDR3 nucleotide sequence: TGTGCCGCCAGCAGCTGGAGTGGGGTCAGGTCGATCTACGAGCAGTACTTC.

This clonotype was seen only once. The rearrangement uses TRBV10-3 and TRBJ2-5; D might be TRBD1 (5 bases). CDR1 ENHRY and CDR2 SYGVKD come from the germline V gene. The CDR3 loop spans 14 amino acids. V lost 10 bases and J 4 bases, leaving 19 bases between the germline ends. CDR3 coding DNA: TGTGCCAGCATTGAAATGGCAGGGCCAGAGACCCAGTACTTC. Translation: CASIEMAGPETQYF.

This clonotype has a handful of counts. V usage is TRBV7-2 and J usage is TRBJ1-1, with TRBD1 identical over 7 bases. CDR3 length equals 15 residues. Germline lookup yields CDR1 SGHTA and CDR2 FQGNSA. J gave up 4 bases and V 3 bases, and 8 bases lay outside the gene matches. DNA for the CDR3: TGTGCCAGCAGCTTGACAGGGACGGGCGGCACTGAAGCTTTCTTT. Its protein product is CASSLTGTGGTEAFF.

In this sample, this clonotype turned up once. In this CDR3 the conserved last residue, phenylalanine or tryptophan, is missing, so a read error is likely. The CDR3 here is CASSQGGEKLFL. The CDR3 coding sequence is TGCGCCAGCAGCCAAGGGGGTGAAAAACTGTTTCTT. The V and J genes are TRBV7-2 and TRBJ1-4; a weak D match, TRBD1 (6 bases). The CDR3 has 12 amino acids. CDR1 SGHTA and CDR2 FQGNSA come from the germline V gene.

A few counts support this clonotype. Germline is not matched at one junction end, which may reflect a read error. The rearrangement links TRBV4-1 to TRBJ1-2; tentative D call: TRBD1 (6 bases). There are 15 residues in the CDR3. Looked up from germline, CDR1 is MGHRA and CDR2 is YSYEKL. The CDR3 sequence is CASSQERGGNYGYTF. Written as DNA, the CDR3 is TGTGCCAGCAGCCAAGAGAGAGGGGGAAACTATGGCTACACCTTC.

V usage is TRBV7-8 and J usage is TRBJ1-1; D may be TRBD1 (5 bases). V was cut by 1 base and J by 11 bases, with 17 bases left in between. The length of the CDR3 is 14 residues. Germline loops: CDR1 SGHVS, CDR2 FQNEAQ. CDR3: CASSLGDWGRDAFF. Here the CDR3 DNA reads TGTGCCAGCAGCTTAGGGGATTGGGGGAGGGACGCTTTCTTT.

This clonotype was detected ten times or more. The chain carries TRBV30 and TRBJ2-7; D may be TRBD2 (5 bases). Trimming took off 0 bases at V and 4 bases at J, with 7 bases between the two ends. The CDR3 totals 12 residues. CDR1 is GTSNPN, CDR2 SVGIG, per germline (reference sequence). The CDR3 region is CAWSVSGYEQYF. The CDR3 nucleotides are TGTGCCTGGAGTGTATCGGGATACGAGCAGTACTTC.

The chain combines TRBV10-3 with TRBJ2-3; 7 bases map to TRBD1. The germline V gene encodes CDR1 ENHRY and CDR2 SYGVKD. This CDR3 contains 15 residues. Trimming took 10 bases from V and 5 from J; bases not matched to a gene: 15. CDR3: CASGLGAGGLDTQYF. The CDR3 DNA follows: TGTGCCAGCGGTCTTGGGGCAGGGGGTTTAGATACGCAGTATTTT.

The chain recombines TRBV19 with TRBJ1-6, with 9 bases identical to TRBD1. J gave up 9 bases and V 6 bases, and 3 bases lay outside the gene matches. The CDR3 is 13 amino acids. Germline V lookup: CDR1 LNHDA, CDR2 SQIVND (reference sequence). The CDR3 region has the DNA TGTGCCAGTAGGGGACAGGGAACTTCACCCCTCCACTTT. Translating gives CASRGQGTSPLHF.

Concerning this clonotype: A junction boundary mismatches the germline segment, possibly from a read error. The gene calls are TRBV11-2 and TRBJ1-1; unclear D gene. The CDR3 length is 14 residues. Germline CDR1 is SGHAT and CDR2 is FQNNGV. The CDR3 sequence: CASSSPLLNAEAFF. CDR3 DNA: TGCGCCAGCAGCTCTCCCTTACTGAACGCTGAAGCTTTCTTT. The variable domain in full, with the rest retrieved from reference TRBV11-2 and TRBJ1-1, is EAGVAQSPRYKIIEKRQSVAFWCNPISGHATLYWYQQILGQGPKLLIQFQNNGVVDDSQLPKDRFSAERLKGVDSTLKIQPAKLEDSAVYLCASSSPLLNAEAFFGQGTRLTVV.

This chain joins TRBV6-5 and TRBJ1-1, with D unclear. Trimming cost V 6 bases and J 4 bases, with 18 bases left between them. The CDR3 length is 15 residues. Germline V lookup: CDR1 MNHEY, CDR2 SVGAGI. CDR3 DNA sequence: TGTGCCAGCAGGCGGGGTTCCCTTAGCCCCACTGAAGCTTTCTTT. Residues: CASRRGSLSPTEAFF.

The chain couples TRBV5-6 to TRBJ1-2; D gene unclear. The germline V and J ends were trimmed by 0 bases and 2 bases, with 11 bases remaining between them. The germline gives CDR1 SGHDT, CDR2 YYEEEE. CDR3 length equals 15 residues. The CDR3 DNA reads as TGTGCCAGCAGCTTGGCCGGCCGATTAAACTATGGCTACACCTTC. Its protein product is CASSLAGRLNYGYTF.

This chain links TRBV10-3 with TRBJ1-1, with unresolved D. In germline, CDR1 is ENHRY, CDR2 SYGVKD. The CDR3 runs to 14 residues. V shed 0 bases and J shed 0 bases, with 5 bases lying between them. In DNA form, the CDR3 reads TGTGCCATCAGTGAGTCAGACATGAACACTGAAGCTTTCTTT. It codes for CAISESDMNTEAFF.

V is TRBV7-9 and J is TRBJ1-2; D is undetermined. Germline V gene sequence: CDR1 SEHNR, CDR2 FQNEAQ (reference sequence). The V gene lost 5 bases and the J gene lost 6 bases, with 13 bases spanning the gap. The CDR3 loop spans 13 amino acids. This CDR3 reads CASSHNHPDGYTF. CDR3 in DNA: TGTGCCAGCAGCCATAACCACCCCGATGGCTACACCTTC.

The V and J genes are TRBV11-1 and TRBJ2-7; D possibly uses TRBD1 or TRBD2 (5 bases each). This CDR3 has 14 amino acids. Germline lookup yields CDR1 SGHAT and CDR2 FQDESV (reference sequence). Trimming removed 6 bases at V and 4 bases at J, with 16 bases between. The CDR3, as DNA: TGTGCCAGCAGTTTCCAAGGCTGGGGGTACGAGCAGTACTTC. The encoded protein is CASSFQGWGYEQYF.